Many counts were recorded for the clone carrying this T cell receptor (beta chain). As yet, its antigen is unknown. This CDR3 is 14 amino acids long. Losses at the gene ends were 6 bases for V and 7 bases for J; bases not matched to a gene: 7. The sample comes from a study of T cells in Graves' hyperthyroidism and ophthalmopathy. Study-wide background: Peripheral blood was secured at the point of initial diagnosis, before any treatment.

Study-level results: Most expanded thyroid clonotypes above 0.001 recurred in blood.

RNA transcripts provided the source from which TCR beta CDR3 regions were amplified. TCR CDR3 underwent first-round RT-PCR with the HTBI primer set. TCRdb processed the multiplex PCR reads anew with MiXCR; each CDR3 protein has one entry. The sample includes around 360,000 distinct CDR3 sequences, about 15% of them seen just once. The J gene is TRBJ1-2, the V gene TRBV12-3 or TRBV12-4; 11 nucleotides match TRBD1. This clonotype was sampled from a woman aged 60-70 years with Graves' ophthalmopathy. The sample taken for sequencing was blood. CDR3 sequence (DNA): TGTGCCAGCAGCCCTGGGACAGGGGGTGGTGGCTACACCTTC. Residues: CASSPGTGGGGYTF.